This is a list of T cell receptor beta chains from one sample in a study of radiation and T cells in renal cell carcinoma. The table came from immunoSEQ multiplex PCR; TCRdb's copy has only in-frame clones and leaves some out. Of about 130,000 clones listed, more than 75% are singletons. Here the sequenced sample was blood, taken from a patient whose treatment included radiotherapy and nephrectomy. All receptors derive from an older woman with renal cell carcinoma. The CDR3 runs from the conserved cysteine through the conserved F or W. A D gene is named only where the DNA matches it firmly. Size is omitted from some rows. Given values are once, few, many or a class for expanded clones.

>TRBJ2-7|-|TRBV28|TRBD1
CASRFGTALRGEQYF
TGTGCCAGCAGATTTGGGACAGCCCTACGGGGCGAGCAGTACTTC
>TRBJ2-7|-|TRBV7-9|TRBD1
CASSSEGTGSYEQYF
TGTGCCAGCAGCTCCGAAGGGACAGGGTCCTACGAGCAGTACTTC
>TRBJ2-1|once|TRBV5-6|-
CASRQSAGLPYNEQFF
TGTGCCAGCAGGCAGAGTGCCGGACTGCCGTACAATGAGCAGTTCTTC
>TRBJ1-4|-|TRBV18|-
CASGIGTANEKLFF
TGTGCCAGCGGCATCGGGACTGCTAATGAAAAACTGTTTTTT
>TRBJ1-1|once|TRBV30|-
CAWSVRRDKGVFWNTEAFF
TGTGCCTGGAGTGTACGGAGGGACAAGGGGGTTTTTTGGAACACTGAAGCTTTCTTT
>TRBJ1-2|-|TRBV29-1|-
CSVERTGTHGYTF
TGCAGCGTTGAAAGGACCGGGACACATGGCTACACCTTC
>TRBJ2-7|-|TRBV14|TRBD1
CASVDGDREVHEQYF
TGTGCCAGCGTCGACGGGGACAGGGAGGTCCACGAGCAGTACTTC
>TRBJ1-4|-|TRBV15|-
CATSRDFLANEKLFF
TGTGCCACCAGCAGAGATTTTCTGGCTAATGAAAAACTGTTTTTT
>TRBJ2-2|-|TRBV7-2|TRBD2
CASSLVGRGETGELFF
TGTGCCAGCAGCTTGGTCGGGCGGGGGGAGACCGGGGAGCTGTTTTTT
>TRBJ2-7|once|TRBV7-6|TRBD1
CASSQGQGAREQYF
TGTGCCAGCAGCCAGGGACAGGGGGCTCGGGAGCAGTACTTC
>TRBJ1-6|once|TRBV5-4|-
CASSLGGSYNSPLHF
TGTGCCAGCAGCCTAGGGGGTTCCTATAATTCACCCCTCCACTTT
>TRBJ2-7|-|TRBV4-2|-
CASSQEDQGTSKQYF
TGTGCCAGCAGCCAAGAGGACCAGGGAACAAGTAAGCAGTACTTC
>TRBJ1-3|once|TRBV11-3|-
CASSSPEGLGNTIYF
TGTGCCAGCAGCTCTCCCGAGGGGTTGGGAAACACCATATATTTT
>TRBJ1-5|-|TRBV19|-
CASSISRVGNQPQHF
TGTGCCAGTAGTATCAGCAGGGTGGGCAATCAGCCCCAGCATTTT
>TRBJ1-1|-|TRBV5-1|TRBD1
CASRFGQGNTEAFF
TGCGCCAGCAGGTTCGGACAGGGGAACACTGAAGCTTTCTTT
>TRBJ1-1|-|TRBV10-3|TRBD1
CAMRTGKDTEAFF
TGTGCCATGCGGACAGGGAAAGACACTGAAGCTTTCTTT
>TRBJ1-1|-|TRBV5-1|TRBD1
CASRDRVLKEAFF
TGCGCCAGCAGGGACAGGGTCCTCAAGGAAGCTTTCTTT
>TRBJ1-2|once|TRBV6-5|TRBD1
CASSYRGLGYTF
TGTGCCAGCAGTTACAGGGGGCTTGGCTACACCTTC
>TRBJ1-4|once|TRBV28|-
CASSWSATNEKLFF
TGTGCCAGCAGTTGGAGTGCAACTAATGAAAAACTGTTTTTT
>TRBJ1-2|once|TRBV4-3|-
CASSQGLGYGYTF
TGCGCCAGCAGCCAGGGGTTAGGCTATGGCTACACCTTC
>TRBJ2-3|few|TRBV30|-
CAWSRAGDNTDTQYF
TGTGCCTGGAGCCGAGCAGGGGACAACACAGATACGCAGTATTTT
>TRBJ1-2|-|TRBV7-2|-
CASSLGLGAWGYTF
TGTGCCAGCAGCTTAGGCCTGGGGGCGTGGGGCTACACCTTC
>TRBJ1-1|-|TRBV4-1|-
CASSQGTGWGTEAFF
TGCGCCAGCAGCCAAGGTACAGGGTGGGGCACTGAAGCTTTCTTT
>TRBJ1-1|-|TRBV21-1|-
CASSKDSNTEAFF
TGTGCCAGCAGCAAAGACAGCAACACTGAAGCTTTCTTT
>TRBJ1-2|-|TRBV27|TRBD1
CASSSPTGSNYGYTF
TGTGCCAGCAGTTCACCGACAGGGTCCAACTATGGCTACACCTTC
>TRBJ1-5|-|TRBV7-8|-
CASSPVDSSNQPQHF
TGTGCCAGCAGCCCCGTCGACAGTAGCAATCAGCCCCAGCATTTT
>TRBJ2-7|once|TRBV27|-
CASSSIVSYEQYF
TGTGCCAGCAGTTCGATAGTCTCCTACGAGCAGTACTTC
>TRBJ1-1|-|TRBV30|-
CAWSVGGKVTEAFF
TGTGCCTGGAGTGTAGGAGGGAAGGTTACTGAAGCTTTCTTT
>TRBJ2-3|-|TRBV5-1|-
CASSFGIDTDTQYF
TGCGCCAGCAGCTTCGGTATAGACACAGATACGCAGTATTTT
>TRBJ1-1|-|TRBV20-1|-
CSAPPFGFF
TGCAGTGCCCCCCCATTTGGTTTCTTT
>TRBJ2-7|-|TRBV7-9|-
CASSFSAPVGGEQYF
TGTGCCAGCAGCTTTTCAGCCCCGGTCGGGGGAGAGCAGTACTTC
>TRBJ2-5|-|TRBV11-2|-
CASSSEAGHARETQYF
TGTGCCAGCAGCTCCGAAGCGGGACACGCGAGGGAGACCCAGTACTTC
>TRBJ2-2|-|TRBV19|-
CASSYRAHTGELFF
TGTGCCAGTAGCTACCGGGCCCACACCGGGGAGCTGTTTTTT
>TRBJ2-3|-|TRBV11-1|TRBD1
CASSFRDRRDTQYF
TGTGCCAGCAGCTTCCGGGACAGACGAGATACGCAGTATTTT
>TRBJ1-1|once|TRBV10-3|TRBD1
CAVNPGQGGNTEAFF
TGTGCCGTCAACCCGGGACAGGGGGGGAACACTGAAGCTTTCTTT
>TRBJ1-3|-|TRBV9|-
CASSVVGGNTIYF
TGTGCCAGCAGCGTAGTTGGGGGAAACACCATATATTTT
>TRBJ1-3|-|TRBV28|TRBD1
CASSSPGQGYGNTIYF
TGTGCCAGCAGCTCCCCCGGACAGGGGTACGGAAACACCATATATTTT
>TRBJ1-1|-|TRBV6-5|-
CASSYATGGMNTEAFF
TGTGCCAGCAGTTACGCGACCGGGGGCATGAACACTGAAGCTTTCTTT
>TRBJ1-3|once|TRBV30|-
CAWSVTGAGNTIYF
TGTGCCTGGAGTGTCACGGGGGCTGGAAACACCATATATTTT
>TRBJ1-6|-|TRBV18|TRBD1
CASSPGQENSPLHF
TGTGCCAGCTCACCCGGACAGGAAAATTCACCCCTCCACTTT
>TRBJ1-3|-|TRBV6-6|-
CASNPRNSGNTIYF
TGTGCCAGCAATCCCAGGAACTCTGGAAACACCATATATTTT
>TRBJ2-7|-|TRBV5-1|-
CASSTQGLSYEQYF
TGCGCCAGCAGCACACAGGGTCTCTCCTACGAGCAGTACTTC